These T cell receptor beta chains were read from a single sample in a study of blood T cell dynamics during melanoma immunotherapy. Repertoires were generated with immunoSEQ multiplex PCR, while TCRdb's copy carries only in-frame clones and drops some. The table includes over 10,000 clones, 92% detected once. This specimen was effector memory CD8+ T cells from blood, taken from a patient treated with checkpoint blockade. Every receptor here comes from a human donor with melanoma. Each CDR3 is given with its conserved first and last residue. The D gene is left open where the match is weak. Only part of the rows carry a size: once, few, many, or a class if the clone is expanded.

d_call: NA
j_call: TRBJ1-4
v_call: TRBV28
clone_size: NA
cdr3_aa: CASRTPGRSEKLFF
cdr3_nt: TGTGCCAGCAGAACGCCGGGGAGGAGTGAAAAACTGTTTTTT

d_call: NA
j_call: TRBJ1-1
v_call: TRBV7-8
clone_size: NA
cdr3_aa: CASSPVEALRAFF
cdr3_nt: TGTGCCAGCAGCCCCGTCGAGGCCCTTCGGGCTTTCTTT

d_call: NA
j_call: TRBJ1-2
v_call: TRBV18
clone_size: NA
cdr3_aa: CASSPPNPATHGYTF
cdr3_nt: TGTGCCAGCTCACCACCTAACCCAGCTACCCATGGCTACACCTTC

d_call: TRBD1
j_call: TRBJ1-3
v_call: TRBV5-8
clone_size: NA
cdr3_aa: CASSLTGVSGNTIYF
cdr3_nt: TGTGCCAGCAGCTTAACAGGGGTCTCTGGAAACACCATATATTTT

d_call: NA
j_call: TRBJ1-5
v_call: TRBV19
clone_size: NA
cdr3_aa: CASSMGVEQPQHF
cdr3_nt: TGTGCCAGTAGTATGGGGGTAGAGCAGCCCCAGCATTTT

d_call: NA
j_call: TRBJ1-1
v_call: TRBV19
clone_size: once
cdr3_aa: CASSTGGGHTEAFF
cdr3_nt: TGTGCCAGTAGTACGGGGGGAGGACACACTGAAGCTTTCTTT

d_call: TRBD1
j_call: TRBJ2-5
v_call: TRBV12-5
clone_size: NA
cdr3_aa: CASGLAITGAETQYF
cdr3_nt: TGTGCTAGTGGTTTGGCGATTACAGGGGCTGAGACCCAGTACTTC

d_call: NA
j_call: TRBJ1-3
v_call: TRBV19
clone_size: NA
cdr3_aa: CASYREFGNTIYF
cdr3_nt: TGTGCCAGTTACAGGGAGTTTGGAAACACCATATATTTT

d_call: NA
j_call: TRBJ1-2
v_call: TRBV5-6
clone_size: NA
cdr3_aa: CASSLDYSYGYTF
cdr3_nt: TGTGCCAGCAGCTTGGATTACAGCTATGGCTACACCTTC

d_call: TRBD2
j_call: TRBJ2-7
v_call: TRBV5-1
clone_size: NA
cdr3_aa: CASKLAGGYEQYF
cdr3_nt: TGCGCCAGCAAGTTGGCGGGGGGCTACGAGCAGTACTTC

d_call: TRBD2
j_call: TRBJ2-1
v_call: TRBV4-1
clone_size: NA
cdr3_aa: CASSQGLAGANEQFF
cdr3_nt: TGCGCCAGCAGCCAAGGGCTAGCGGGAGCCAATGAGCAGTTCTTC

d_call: NA
j_call: TRBJ1-5
v_call: TRBV6-1
clone_size: NA
cdr3_aa: CASRNRDYSNQPQHF
cdr3_nt: TGTGCCAGCAGAAACAGGGACTATAGCAATCAGCCCCAGCATTTT

d_call: NA
j_call: TRBJ1-1
v_call: TRBV9
clone_size: NA
cdr3_aa: CASSADSEAFF
cdr3_nt: TGTGCCAGCAGCGCGGACAGTGAAGCTTTCTTT

d_call: TRBD1
j_call: TRBJ1-1
v_call: TRBV5-1
clone_size: NA
cdr3_aa: CASSSGLTGGGDTEAFF
cdr3_nt: TGCGCCAGCAGCTCGGGGTTGACAGGGGGAGGGGACACTGAAGCTTTCTTT

d_call: NA
j_call: TRBJ2-1
v_call: TRBV5-4
clone_size: NA
cdr3_aa: CASSYQGPDPNEQFF
cdr3_nt: TGTGCCAGCAGCTACCAGGGACCTGACCCCAATGAGCAGTTCTTC

d_call: NA
j_call: TRBJ1-5
v_call: TRBV21-1
clone_size: NA
cdr3_aa: CASRTGIYSNQPQHF
cdr3_nt: TGTGCCAGCAGGACAGGCATTTATAGCAATCAGCCCCAGCATTTT

d_call: TRBD2
j_call: TRBJ2-2
v_call: TRBV5-1
clone_size: NA
cdr3_aa: CASSGGLAMNTGELFF
cdr3_nt: TGCGCCAGCAGCGGCGGACTAGCGATGAACACCGGGGAGCTGTTTTTT

d_call: NA
j_call: TRBJ1-2
v_call: TRBV27
clone_size: NA
cdr3_aa: CASSHRGRGSDGYTF
cdr3_nt: TGTGCCAGCAGTCACCGTGGCAGGGGATCGGATGGCTACACCTTC

d_call: NA
j_call: TRBJ1-5
v_call: TRBV28
clone_size: NA
cdr3_aa: CASSHNQPQHF
cdr3_nt: TGTGCCAGCAGCCACAATCAGCCCCAGCATTTT

d_call: NA
j_call: TRBJ1-5
v_call: TRBV6-1
clone_size: NA
cdr3_aa: CASSELGGSNQPQHF
cdr3_nt: TGTGCCAGCAGTGAATTGGGGGGTAGCAATCAGCCCCAGCATTTT

d_call: TRBD1
j_call: TRBJ1-6
v_call: TRBV10-3
clone_size: NA
cdr3_aa: CAISEGQGDSPLHF
cdr3_nt: TGTGCCATCAGTGAAGGCCAGGGGGATTCACCCCTCCACTTT

d_call: TRBD2
j_call: TRBJ2-1
v_call: TRBV19
clone_size: NA
cdr3_aa: CASSVLAGGGNEQFF
cdr3_nt: TGTGCCAGTAGTGTTCTAGCGGGAGGAGGGAATGAGCAGTTCTTC

d_call: NA
j_call: TRBJ2-1
v_call: TRBV6-4
clone_size: NA
cdr3_aa: CASSDSAAAYNEQFF
cdr3_nt: TGTGCCAGCAGTGACTCAGCGGCCGCCTACAATGAGCAGTTCTTC